This TCR beta chain was recovered during a study of blood T cell repertoires in COVID-19. Study context: The study drew acute and convalescent COVID-19 samples from the United States, Italy and Spain.

Sequenced by immunoSEQ multiplex PCR; TCRdb stores in-frame clones only, minus some. The sample has roughly 26,000 clones, about 87% seen once. CDR1 is SGHAT, CDR2 FQNNGV, per germline. Trimming cost V 1 base and J 3 bases, with 4 bases left between them. This CDR3 comprises 12 residues. This receptor was obtained from a human donor with active COVID-19. The donor label of this sample is uncertain. Input material: peripheral blood. V gene TRBV11-2 combines with J gene TRBJ2-7; no definite D call. This chain's CDR3 is CASSLGLYEQYF. DNA of the CDR3: TGTGCCAGCAGCTTAGGTCTCTACGAGCAGTACTTC.